Following are 10 T cell receptor beta chains from one sample sequenced in a study of blood T cell repertoires in COVID-19. The protocol was immunoSEQ multiplex PCR, while the TCRdb copy is restricted to in-frame clones and leaves out a portion. The table records 50,000 to 85,000 clones, around four fifths of them present only once. The source material was peripheral blood. The receptors were gathered from a human donor in a cohort sampled during active COVID-19.

This chain links TRBV4-2 with TRBJ2-5; weak D call: TRBD2 (6 bases). Deletions cut 1 base from V and 1 base from J, with 13 bases between. Germline CDR1 reads LGHNA; CDR2 reads YNFKEQ. The CDR3 is 16 amino acids. This chain's CDR3 is CASSQVAGGAQETQYF. CDR3 DNA sequence: TGTGCCAGCAGCCAAGTGGCTGGAGGGGCCCAAGAGACCCAGTACTTC.

In this sample, this clone turned up a few times. The chain employs TRBV7-9 and TRBJ2-7, with D tentatively TRBD2 (5 bases). Trimming removed 8 bases at V and 0 bases at J, with 8 bases between. This CDR3 has 12 amino acids. Germline V CDR1 and CDR2: SEHNR, FQNEAQ (reference sequence). Here the CDR3 DNA reads TGTGCCAGCGGGCGGGCCTCCTACGAGCAGTACTTC. Translated, it gives CASGRASYEQYF.

The chain couples TRBV30 to TRBJ2-1, with TRBD2 matching 7 bases. Germline V CDR1 and CDR2: GTSNPN, SVGIG (reference sequence). The length of the CDR3 is 15 residues. The ends lost 1 base at V and 1 base at J; junction bases unmatched: 4. CDR3 coding DNA: TGTGCCTGGAGTGCCCTAGCGGTTTCCTACAATGAGCAGTTCTTC. Protein sequence: CAWSALAVSYNEQFF.

This clone turned up a few times. V usage is TRBV2 and J usage is TRBJ1-6; 8 positions match TRBD1. V was clipped by 6 bases and J by 9 bases; unmatched bases: 10. CDR1 and CDR2 (germline): SNHLY, FYNNEI. This CDR3 contains 15 residues. CDR3 DNA: TGTGCCAGCAGGACAGGGGCCCGCGGGATTTCACCCCTCCACTTT. It translates to CASRTGARGISPLHF.

The chain links TRBV28 to TRBJ2-3, with 9 bases aligning to TRBD2. Germline V gene data show CDR1 as MDHEN and CDR2 as SYDVKM. The CDR3 consists of 15 residues. V gave up 4 bases and J gave up 3 bases; unmatched junction bases: 5. The CDR3 nucleotides read TGTGCCAGCAGTTCGGGAACTAGCGGGACAGATACGCAGTATTTT. Its protein is CASSSGTSGTDTQYF.

The chain has TRBV5-6 and TRBJ2-3; maybe TRBD2 (5 bases). The germline gives CDR1 SGHDT, CDR2 YYEEEE. This CDR3 contains 14 residues. Between the trimmed V and J ends, which lost 4 bases and 2 bases, there was a span of 11 bases. CDR3 sequence (DNA): TGTGCCAGCAGCCGAGGACTTGCCACAGATACGCAGTATTTT. Amino acid sequence: CASSRGLATDTQYF.

The chain links TRBV7-2 to TRBJ2-7, with 10 bases that match TRBD1. The ends lost 2 bases at V and 6 bases at J; junction bases unmatched: 4. From germline, CDR1 is SGHTA and CDR2 FQGNSA. This CDR3 has 14 residues. The DNA of the CDR3 is TGTGCCAGCAGCTTAAGGACAGGGGGGGGCGAGCAGTACTTC. Its translation is CASSLRTGGGEQYF.

This chain connects TRBV6-4 to TRBJ1-4, with D tentatively TRBD1 (5 bases). Between the trimmed V and J ends, which lost 2 bases and 5 bases, there was a span of 9 bases. Per the germline V gene, CDR1 is MRHNA and CDR2 is SNTAGT. The CDR3 loop spans 14 amino acids. CDR3 DNA sequence: TGTGCCAGCAGTGACACACAGGTGAATGAAAAACTGTTTTTT. This sequence encodes CASSDTQVNEKLFF.

The rearrangement uses TRBV7-9 and TRBJ1-2; TRBD1 agrees at 11 bases. This CDR3 region has 17 residues. V lost 4 bases, J lost 6 bases, and 13 bases stayed unmatched. The germline CDR1 and CDR2 sequences are SEHNR and FQNEAQ (reference sequence). The CDR3, as DNA: TGTGCCAGCAGCTCAGCGGACAGGGGGCCCAATCTGAATGGCTACACCTTC. Translated: CASSSADRGPNLNGYTF.

The J gene is TRBJ2-7, the V gene TRBV7-9; D perhaps matches TRBD2 (7 bases). The CDR3 totals 14 residues. Germline-derived CDR1 and CDR2 are SEHNR and FQNEAQ (reference sequence). Trimming pared 6 bases from V and 6 bases from J, leaving 18 bases between. As DNA, the CDR3 is TGTGCCAGCAGAGGGGGGGAGGATCAATCCGAGCAGTACTTC. Protein sequence: CASRGGEDQSEQYF. Looking up the rest from reference TRBV7-9 and TRBJ2-7 gives the full variable domain: DTGVSQNPRHKITKRGQNVTFRCDPISEHNRLYWYRQTLGQGPEFLTYFQNEAQLEKSRLLSDRFSAERPKGSFSTLEIQRTEQGDSAMYLCASRGGEDQSEQYFGPGTRLTVT.